The 9 T cell receptor beta chains given below trace back to one sample, sequenced in a study of blood T cell repertoires in COVID-19 (TCRdb year 2020). Library preparation used the immunoSEQ multiplex PCR assay. In its TCRdb copy, this immuneACCESS table keeps in-frame sequences only and misses some clones. Where compared with another copy, unresolved V genes explain less than half of these, and the others have no known cause. Here the sample has 180,000 or so clones; about 84% occur a single time. The leading ten clones occupy roughly 18% of the sample. The material sequenced was peripheral blood. The source of these receptors is a person aged 65-85 years with COVID-19, enrolled during active disease.

The chain recombines TRBV20-1 with TRBJ1-6; possible D gene TRBD1, 5 bases. Germline V gives CDR1 DFQATT, CDR2 SNEGSKA (reference sequence). The germline V and J ends were trimmed by 3 bases and 10 bases, with 13 bases remaining between them. The CDR3 runs to 13 residues. CDR3 bases: TGCAGTGCTAGTATCCAGGGCATGTCACCCCTCCACTTT. Protein: CSASIQGMSPLHF.

The count of this clone is one. The chain uses TRBV19 and TRBJ1-1; 9 bases align to TRBD1. V shed 1 base, J shed 7 bases, and the junction held 4 bases outside the gene matches. This CDR3 is 14 amino acids long. The germline V gene has CDR1 LNHDA and CDR2 SQIVND (reference sequence). The DNA of the CDR3 is TGTGCCAGTAGTATAGGGGACAGGGTGGGTGAAGCTTTCTTT. Amino acids: CASSIGDRVGEAFF.

CDR3 sequence reads: CASSLVRGNTEAFF. Here the CDR3 DNA reads TGTGCCAGCAGCTTGGTACGGGGGAACACTGAAGCTTTCTTT. The chain recombines TRBV7-2 with TRBJ1-1; D is undetermined. The V end was cut by 3 bases, the J end by 1 base, with 9 bases between. The CDR3 is made up of 14 amino acids. From germline, CDR1 is SGHTA and CDR2 FQGNSA.

In this sample, this clone turned up a few times. V gene TRBV29-1 combines with J gene TRBJ2-1, with D unclear. This CDR3 has 16 residues. Germline values: CDR1 SQVTM, CDR2 ANQGSEA. With 0 bases removed from V and 1 base from J, the gap between germline ends came to 13 bases. The CDR3 loop reads CSVEEPTRQSYNEQFF. Written as DNA, the CDR3 is TGCAGCGTTGAAGAACCTACGAGGCAATCCTACAATGAGCAGTTCTTC.

The rearrangement links TRBV4-3 to TRBJ1-5; D may be TRBD1 (5 bases). The CDR3 totals 14 residues. Per the germline V gene, CDR1 is LGHNA and CDR2 is YSLEER. V lost 3 bases, J lost 5 bases, and 11 bases lay in between. The CDR3 DNA follows: TGCGCCAGCAGCCACCTCAGGGTGGATCAGCCCCAGCATTTT. Its protein product is CASSHLRVDQPQHF.

The chain joins TRBV14 to TRBJ2-2, with a weak D call TRBD1 (5 bases). Germline V gene sequence: CDR1 SGHDN, CDR2 FVKESK. Trimming took 0 bases from V and 4 from J, leaving 9 bases between them. The CDR3 consists of 15 residues. The CDR3 is CASSQDWGRTGELFF. The CDR3 DNA reads TGTGCCAGCAGCCAAGACTGGGGCCGCACCGGGGAGCTGTTTTTT. The full variable domain, completed using reference TRBV14 and TRBJ2-2, is EAGVTQFPSHSVIEKGQTVTLRCDPISGHDNLYWYRRVMGKEIKFLLHFVKESKQDESGMPNNRFLAERTGGTYSTLKVQPAELEDSGVYFCASSQDWGRTGELFFGEGSRLTVL.

This chain links TRBV6-5 with TRBJ1-3; D is unresolved. From germline, CDR1 is MNHEY and CDR2 SVGAGI. This CDR3 contains 14 residues. Trimming stripped 2 bases from V and 0 bases from J, with 5 bases between. The CDR3 DNA sequence: TGTGCCAGCAGTTACAGGAGCTCTGGAAACACCATATATTTT. Translated: CASSYRSSGNTIYF.

This rearrangement joins TRBV7-2 to TRBJ2-7; D might be TRBD2 (6 bases). V lost 7 bases to trimming and J lost 0 bases, with 19 bases between them. Germline CDR1 and CDR2: SGHTA and FQGNSA. The CDR3 extends over 16 amino acids. The DNA of the CDR3 is TGTGCCAGCACCCCGGGCTCCGCTAGCGCCTCCTACGAGCAGTACTTC. Translating gives CASTPGSASASYEQYF.

This clone was detected only once. V usage is TRBV11-2 and J usage is TRBJ2-1, with D possibly matching TRBD1 (7 bases). CDR3 length: 14 amino acids. The ends were cut back, 1 base at V and 6 bases at J, with 10 bases in the middle. The germline V gene has CDR1 SGHAT and CDR2 FQNNGV. CDR3 sequence reads: CASSLVQGGNEQFF. The CDR3 DNA sequence: TGTGCCAGCAGCTTAGTTCAGGGGGGCAATGAGCAGTTCTTC.